Sequencing of this T cell receptor (beta chain) was carried out in a study of OX40 agonist ivuxolimab in advanced cancers. The method was immunoSEQ multiplex PCR; TCRdb's version includes in-frame clones alone and lacks a portion of them. The repertoire holds some 20,000 clones, with about 74% as singletons. Germline trimming cut 6 bases from V and 8 bases from J; bases unmatched to any gene: 6. This CDR3 region has 14 residues. Germline V lookup: CDR1 SNHLY, CDR2 FYNNEI. As for this clone: Antigen unknown.

Study-level points and caveats: Among some nonresponders, normalized T-cell clonal expansion was also low.

This TCR was sampled from an adult with an advanced solid tumor such as melanoma, head and neck, liver or kidney cancer. This material consisted of CD4+ or CD8+ T cells sorted from blood, taken in a trial of the OX40 agonist ivuxolimab. The chain carries TRBV2 and TRBJ2-1; the match to TRBD2 covers 11 bases. DNA of the CDR3: TGTGCCAGCAGGGGGACTAGCGGATTCGATGAGCAGTTCTTC. Protein product: CASRGTSGFDEQFF.